The rows below give T cell receptor beta chains drawn from one sample of a study of blood T cells in healthy people across ages. In TCRdb, the 5' RACE reads were re-called with MiXCR into one record per CDR3 protein. The sample shows 900,000 to 950,000 distinct CDR3 sequences, under 35% of them seen only once. This sample also appeared in a second study, on T cells of mothers and their children.

Sample: blood. Receptors were obtained from a woman aged 40 to 50 in good health. Each CDR3 is given with its conserved first and last residue. Each record gives: clone size, J gene, D gene, V gene, CDR3 DNA, CDR3 protein. D genes are given only for firm matches. The listing skips clone size in some rows; elsewhere it reads once, few, many or a size class.

clone_size: few; j_call: TRBJ1-1; d_call: NA; v_call: TRBV5-1; cdr3_nt: TGCGCCAGCAGCTTGGTTGTCGGGAGTGACACTGAAGCTTTCTTT; cdr3_aa: CASSLVVGSDTEAFF
clone_size: NA; j_call: TRBJ2-2; d_call: NA; v_call: TRBV6-5; cdr3_nt: TGTGCCAGCAGTTACTCCGGTCCAGGGTCGAACACCGGGGAGCTGTTTTTT; cdr3_aa: CASSYSGPGSNTGELFF
clone_size: many; j_call: TRBJ2-3; d_call: NA; v_call: TRBV12-3/TRBV12-4; cdr3_nt: TGTGCCAGCAGCCGCCGCGATACGCAGTATTTT; cdr3_aa: CASSRRDTQYF
clone_size: few; j_call: TRBJ2-7; d_call: TRBD1; v_call: TRBV6-5; cdr3_nt: TGTGCCAGCAGTTACTTTAGGGGGCACTACGAGCAGTACTTC; cdr3_aa: CASSYFRGHYEQYF
clone_size: NA; j_call: TRBJ1-1; d_call: NA; v_call: TRBV20-1; cdr3_nt: TGCAGTGCTAGTCCACAGGTAAACACTGAAGCTTTCTTT; cdr3_aa: CSASPQVNTEAFF
clone_size: NA; j_call: TRBJ1-5; d_call: NA; v_call: TRBV30; cdr3_nt: TGTGCCTGGAGTGAATCGGGGGCGCAGCCCCAGCATTTT; cdr3_aa: CAWSESGAQPQHF
clone_size: few; j_call: TRBJ2-7; d_call: TRBD2; v_call: TRBV14; cdr3_nt: TGTGCCAGCAGCCAATGGCGGGGGGCCGGCTCTGAGCAGTACTTC; cdr3_aa: CASSQWRGAGSEQYF
clone_size: NA; j_call: TRBJ1-5; d_call: NA; v_call: TRBV20-1; cdr3_nt: TGCAGTGCTAGCTATTGGGGGAGGGGACGCCTTTATAGCAATCAGCCCCAGCATTTT; cdr3_aa: CSASYWGRGRLYSNQPQHF
clone_size: NA; j_call: TRBJ1-5; d_call: TRBD1; v_call: TRBV30; cdr3_nt: TGTGCCTGGACGTCAGGGGGCTTTTCGTTTTCACAGCCCCAGCATTTT; cdr3_aa: CAWTSGGFSFSQPQHF
clone_size: few; j_call: TRBJ1-1; d_call: TRBD1; v_call: TRBV27; cdr3_nt: TGTGCCAGCAGTTACAGGGGGATGAACACTGAAGCTTTCTTT; cdr3_aa: CASSYRGMNTEAFF
clone_size: NA; j_call: TRBJ2-5; d_call: NA; v_call: TRBV30; cdr3_nt: TGTGCCTGGAGTCGCGCGGGCGCCGTAGTCCCCTACAATGAGCAGTACTTC; cdr3_aa: CAWSRAGAVVPYNEQYF
clone_size: NA; j_call: TRBJ2-5; d_call: TRBD2; v_call: TRBV11-2; cdr3_nt: TGTGCCAGCAGCTTATCCAGGGTAATAGCGGGAGGCAATGAGCAGTACTTC; cdr3_aa: CASSLSRVIAGGNEQYF
clone_size: many; j_call: TRBJ2-3; d_call: NA; v_call: TRBV4-3; cdr3_nt: TGCGCCAGCAGCTGGGGGTACGGAGATACGCAGTATTTT; cdr3_aa: CASSWGYGDTQYF
clone_size: many; j_call: TRBJ2-7; d_call: NA; v_call: TRBV7-2; cdr3_nt: TGTGCCAGCAGCTTAAGGGGTACGGGCTTAACCTACGAGCAGTACTTC; cdr3_aa: CASSLRGTGLTYEQYF
clone_size: NA; j_call: TRBJ1-2; d_call: NA; v_call: TRBV12-3/TRBV12-4; cdr3_nt: TGTGCCAGCAGTGGGGCGGCAGACTATGGCTACACCTTC; cdr3_aa: CASSGAADYGYTF
clone_size: few; j_call: TRBJ1-3; d_call: NA; v_call: TRBV20-1; cdr3_nt: TGCAGTGCCCAAACCGGACTCCCCTCTGGAAACACCATATATTTT; cdr3_aa: CSAQTGLPSGNTIYF
clone_size: many; j_call: TRBJ2-5; d_call: NA; v_call: TRBV3-1; cdr3_nt: TGTGCCAGCAGCCCGAGGGGGGGGGCTGAGACCCAGTACTTC; cdr3_aa: CASSPRGGAETQYF
clone_size: NA; j_call: TRBJ2-3; d_call: TRBD2; v_call: TRBV12-3/TRBV12-4; cdr3_nt: TGTGCCAGCAGTCCGGGACTAGCGGGGAGAGCAGATACGCAGTATTTT; cdr3_aa: CASSPGLAGRADTQYF
clone_size: NA; j_call: TRBJ2-7; d_call: NA; v_call: TRBV2; cdr3_nt: TGTGCCAGCAGTGAAACCTCGGCGGACCAGGACTTC; cdr3_aa: CASSETSADQDF
clone_size: NA; j_call: TRBJ2-5; d_call: TRBD1; v_call: TRBV5-1; cdr3_nt: TGCGCCAGCAGCTACGGACAGGGTAACGGGGAGACCCAGTACTTC; cdr3_aa: CASSYGQGNGETQYF
clone_size: few; j_call: TRBJ2-1; d_call: NA; v_call: TRBV28; cdr3_nt: TGTGCCAGCAGTTCGAACGCGCTAATACGCAATGAGCAGTTCTTC; cdr3_aa: CASSSNALIRNEQFF
clone_size: NA; j_call: TRBJ1-1; d_call: NA; v_call: TRBV28; cdr3_nt: TGTGCCAGCACCCTTTACGAGACCGACAGGTTCACTGAAGCTTTCTTT; cdr3_aa: CASTLYETDRFTEAFF
clone_size: few; j_call: TRBJ2-1; d_call: NA; v_call: TRBV20-1; cdr3_nt: TGCAGTGCTCGTTCCCGTCAGGGGCGATCGGATGAGCAGTTCTTC; cdr3_aa: CSARSRQGRSDEQFF
clone_size: NA; j_call: TRBJ2-5; d_call: NA; v_call: TRBV27; cdr3_nt: TGTGCCAGCAGTTTAGCTGGGACCACCGCCCAAGAGACCCAGTACTTC; cdr3_aa: CASSLAGTTAQETQYF
clone_size: few; j_call: TRBJ2-3; d_call: TRBD2; v_call: TRBV7-2; cdr3_nt: TGTGCCAGCAGCCCTAGGACTAGCGGCGGATATACGCAGTATTTT; cdr3_aa: CASSPRTSGGYTQYF
clone_size: NA; j_call: TRBJ2-7; d_call: NA; v_call: TRBV6-5; cdr3_nt: TGTGCCAGCAGTTACTCGAGATCAGGGTCCTACGAGCAGTACTTC; cdr3_aa: CASSYSRSGSYEQYF
clone_size: NA; j_call: TRBJ2-4; d_call: TRBD1; v_call: TRBV4-1; cdr3_nt: TGCGCCAGCAGCCAAGTACCGACGACAGGGGTTAGCATTCAGTACTTC; cdr3_aa: CASSQVPTTGVSIQYF
clone_size: NA; j_call: TRBJ2-5; d_call: NA; v_call: TRBV5-1; cdr3_nt: TGCGCCAGCGCCGAGCCGGGGTCCAATGAGCAGTACTTC; cdr3_aa: CASAEPGSNEQYF
clone_size: few; j_call: TRBJ2-7; d_call: NA; v_call: TRBV6-2/TRBV6-3; cdr3_nt: TGTGCCAGCAGTTACAGGGAGGTCGGCGAGCAGTACTTC; cdr3_aa: CASSYREVGEQYF
clone_size: many; j_call: TRBJ1-2; d_call: NA; v_call: TRBV20-1; cdr3_nt: TGCAGCGCCAGGACCGAGAACTATGGCTACACCTTC; cdr3_aa: CSARTENYGYTF
clone_size: once; j_call: TRBJ2-3; d_call: TRBD2; v_call: TRBV7-2; cdr3_nt: TGTGCCTGCAGTCTAGCGGGCCCCACAGATACGCAGTATTTT; cdr3_aa: CACSLAGPTDTQYF
clone_size: once; j_call: TRBJ2-7; d_call: NA; v_call: TRBV20-1; cdr3_nt: TGCAGTGCTAGTGTGGCGAACGGCCCCTACGAGCAGTACTTC; cdr3_aa: CSASVANGPYEQYF
clone_size: NA; j_call: TRBJ1-2; d_call: NA; v_call: TRBV10-3; cdr3_nt: TGTGCCATCGGCACAGGGAAAGGCGGCTACACCTTC; cdr3_aa: CAIGTGKGGYTF
clone_size: few; j_call: TRBJ1-3; d_call: TRBD1; v_call: TRBV11-2; cdr3_nt: TGTGCCAGCAGCTTAGCCTGGGACAGGGGAGCTGGAAACACCATATATTTT; cdr3_aa: CASSLAWDRGAGNTIYF
clone_size: few; j_call: TRBJ2-7; d_call: NA; v_call: TRBV7-9; cdr3_nt: TGTGCCAGCAGCTTAGAACAGGTTGGCTCCTACGAGCAGTACTTC; cdr3_aa: CASSLEQVGSYEQYF
clone_size: few; j_call: TRBJ2-1; d_call: TRBD2; v_call: TRBV11-2; cdr3_nt: TGTGCCAGCCAGCGGGACCTCACTTTTACAAATGAGCAGTTCTTC; cdr3_aa: CASQRDLTFTNEQFF
clone_size: NA; j_call: TRBJ1-1; d_call: NA; v_call: TRBV12-3/TRBV12-4; cdr3_nt: TGTGCCAGCAGTTTTATAGGCCAGGGTACTGAAGCTTTCTTT; cdr3_aa: CASSFIGQGTEAFF
clone_size: few; j_call: TRBJ2-7; d_call: NA; v_call: TRBV7-2; cdr3_nt: TGTGCCAGCAGCCCAGAGTGGGGGCTCATCTACGAGCAGTACTTC; cdr3_aa: CASSPEWGLIYEQYF
clone_size: NA; j_call: TRBJ1-1; d_call: NA; v_call: TRBV12-3/TRBV12-4; cdr3_nt: TGTGCCAGCAGAGGGACACCGGGGGGTAGCACTGAAGCTTTCTTT; cdr3_aa: CASRGTPGGSTEAFF
clone_size: many; j_call: TRBJ2-7; d_call: NA; v_call: TRBV20-1; cdr3_nt: TGCAGTGCTCCAAACAGAGACGAGCAGTACTTC; cdr3_aa: CSAPNRDEQYF
clone_size: NA; j_call: TRBJ1-1; d_call: NA; v_call: TRBV14; cdr3_nt: TGTGCCAGCAGCCAAGCAAGGGAACCCGGCGCGGAAGCTTTCTTT; cdr3_aa: CASSQAREPGAEAFF
clone_size: NA; j_call: TRBJ2-4; d_call: NA; v_call: TRBV29-1; cdr3_nt: TGCAGCGTTGTACAGGGTGCCTACAATGAGCAGTACTTC; cdr3_aa: CSVVQGAYNEQYF
clone_size: few; j_call: TRBJ2-3; d_call: NA; v_call: TRBV2; cdr3_nt: TGTGCCAGCAGTAACCCGACTTCGACAGATACGCAGTATTTT; cdr3_aa: CASSNPTSTDTQYF
clone_size: NA; j_call: TRBJ1-6; d_call: NA; v_call: TRBV28; cdr3_nt: TGTGCCAGCAGTTTAGGCCCCGCGGGATCCACGCATCAACCACCCCTCCACTTT; cdr3_aa: CASSLGPAGSTHQPPLHF
clone_size: many; j_call: TRBJ2-5; d_call: NA; v_call: TRBV5-5; cdr3_nt: TGTGCCAGCAGCTTGTGGCTGACAGCTCAAGAGACCCAGTACTTC; cdr3_aa: CASSLWLTAQETQYF
clone_size: NA; j_call: TRBJ2-3; d_call: NA; v_call: TRBV15; cdr3_nt: TGTGCCACCAGCAACGGGGCAGATACGCAGTATTTT; cdr3_aa: CATSNGADTQYF
clone_size: NA; j_call: TRBJ2-5; d_call: NA; v_call: TRBV20-1; cdr3_nt: TGCAGTGCTAGAGATGGGCAGGGGCGAGCAGAGACCCAGTACTTC; cdr3_aa: CSARDGQGRAETQYF
clone_size: NA; j_call: TRBJ2-1; d_call: NA; v_call: TRBV10-3; cdr3_nt: TGTGCCATTAACAGGGAATTTGAGAATGAGCAGTTCTTC; cdr3_aa: CAINREFENEQFF
clone_size: many; j_call: TRBJ2-3; d_call: NA; v_call: TRBV25-1; cdr3_nt: TGTGCCAGCAGTGAATTGTACCCCCATCTGGCAGATACGCAGTATTTT; cdr3_aa: CASSELYPHLADTQYF
clone_size: NA; j_call: TRBJ2-3; d_call: TRBD2; v_call: TRBV20-1; cdr3_nt: TGCAGTGCTAGAGAGGGACTAGCGGGACGGGGAGATACGCAGTATTTT; cdr3_aa: CSAREGLAGRGDTQYF
clone_size: few; j_call: TRBJ1-2; d_call: NA; v_call: TRBV20-1; cdr3_nt: TGCAGTGCTAGACCGGCCCGGGGGGCGATTGGCTACACCTTC; cdr3_aa: CSARPARGAIGYTF